The rows below give T cell receptor beta chains drawn from one sample of a study of T cells in Graves' hyperthyroidism and ophthalmopathy. In TCRdb, the multiplex PCR reads were re-called with MiXCR into one record per CDR3 protein. The sample lists around 340,000 distinct CDR3 sequences, roughly 14% occurring once. Sequenced: blood. The receptors originated from a woman younger than 45 with Graves' hyperthyroidism. The CDR3 runs from the conserved cysteine through the conserved F or W. Fields, in order: D gene, clone size, J gene, V gene, CDR3 protein, CDR3 DNA. D genes are given only for firm matches. The size field is filled for only some rows; it gives once, few, many or a size class.

>TRBD1|many|TRBJ2-7|TRBV7-6
CASSPRQGPYEQYF
TGTGCCAGCAGCCCTCGACAGGGCCCCTACGAGCAGTACTTC
>-|many|TRBJ2-7|TRBV28
CASRGSGRYEQYF
TGTGCCAGCAGAGGGAGCGGACGCTACGAGCAGTACTTC
>-|many|TRBJ1-1|TRBV12-3/TRBV12-4
CASSLIQGSAEAFF
TGTGCCAGCAGTTTGATTCAGGGGTCCGCTGAAGCTTTCTTT
>-|-|TRBJ1-1|TRBV6-1
CASIGGIAFMNTEAFF
TGTGCCAGCATAGGTGGGATAGCCTTCATGAACACTGAAGCTTTCTTT
>-|few|TRBJ1-2|TRBV19
CASNRGAGGYTF
TGTGCCAGTAACCGGGGCGCAGGCGGCTACACCTTC
>-|few|TRBJ2-7|TRBV27
CASSLSVSPYEQYF
TGTGCCAGCAGTTTATCGGTTAGCCCGTACGAGCAGTACTTC
>-|few|TRBJ1-5|TRBV20-1
CSAISGRVNQPQHF
TGCAGTGCTATATCCGGACGGGTCAATCAGCCCCAGCATTTT
>-|-|TRBJ2-7|TRBV20-1
CSAKVMADHEQYF
TGCAGTGCAAAGGTGATGGCGGACCACGAGCAGTACTTC
>-|many|TRBJ1-3|TRBV6-1
CASSDNLAGNTIYF
TGTGCCAGCAGTGATAACTTGGCTGGAAACACCATATATTTT
>TRBD1|few|TRBJ2-1|TRBV3-1
CASSQTGQGANEQFF
TGTGCCAGCAGCCAGACGGGACAGGGGGCCAATGAGCAGTTCTTC
>TRBD2|-|TRBJ2-1|TRBV20-1
CSAPGTSGRGQFF
TGCAGTGCACCCGGGACTAGCGGGAGGGGGCAGTTCTTC
>TRBD2|-|TRBJ2-7|TRBV15
CATSVAGTRPTEQYF
TGTGCCACCAGCGTAGCCGGGACTAGACCTACCGAGCAGTACTTC
>-|few|TRBJ2-5|TRBV30
CASTRVQETQYF
TGTGCCTCCACTAGGGTTCAGGAGACCCAGTACTTC
>-|-|TRBJ1-2|TRBV6-1
CASSPGTVYGYTF
TGTGCCAGCAGCCCCGGGACTGTCTATGGCTACACCTTC
>TRBD2|few|TRBJ2-1|TRBV7-9
CASSLVSGGGPPQFF
TGTGCCAGCAGCTTAGTCTCCGGGGGAGGGCCCCCGCAGTTCTTC
>-|many|TRBJ2-5|TRBV6-5
CASSYPNRAGAQYF
TGTGCCAGCAGTTACCCAAACAGGGCAGGGGCCCAGTACTTC
>-|few|TRBJ1-2|TRBV18
CASSPQSRGANGYTF
TGTGCCAGCTCACCACAATCACGGGGCGCGAATGGCTACACCTTC
>-|many|TRBJ1-5|TRBV24-1
CATSDLGGGDQPQHF
TGTGCCACCAGTGATTTGGGGGGTGGCGATCAGCCCCAGCATTTT
>TRBD1|-|TRBJ1-5|TRBV5-6
CASSFKGASNQPQHF
TGTGCCAGCAGCTTTAAGGGGGCAAGCAATCAGCCCCAGCATTTT
>-|many|TRBJ2-1|TRBV27
CASSLTRQNEQFF
TGTGCCAGCAGTTTAACGAGACAGAATGAGCAGTTCTTC
>TRBD1|few|TRBJ2-1|TRBV4-1
CASSQGGQALF
TGCGCCAGCAGCCAGGGGGGACAGGCGCTCTTC
>-|many|TRBJ2-5|TRBV28
CASSNGPRESKETQYF
TGTGCCAGCAGCAATGGGCCGAGGGAGTCCAAAGAGACCCAGTACTTC
>-|many|TRBJ1-5|TRBV5-1
CASSLEPDSNQPQHF
TGCGCCAGCAGCTTGGAACCGGATAGCAATCAGCCCCAGCATTTT
>-|-|TRBJ2-2|TRBV3-1
CASSQTPASTGELFF
TGTGCCAGCAGCCAAACCCCGGCCAGCACCGGGGAGCTGTTTTTT
>-|many|TRBJ2-5|TRBV6-1
CASRDAAGTPGETQYF
TGTGCCAGCAGAGATGCGGCCGGGACTCCTGGAGAGACCCAGTACTTC
>TRBD1|few|TRBJ1-2|TRBV5-6
CASSLAGTGGNYGYTF
TGTGCCAGCAGCTTGGCCGGGACAGGGGGTAACTATGGCTACACCTTC
>-|many|TRBJ1-5|TRBV6-1
CASSAAPLDYSNQPQHF
TGTGCCAGCAGTGCTGCGCCGCTGGACTATAGCAATCAGCCCCAGCATTTT
>TRBD1|few|TRBJ1-1|TRBV20-1
CSARTWTGRNTLNTEAFF
TGCAGTGCTAGGACCTGGACAGGCAGAAACACCCTGAACACTGAAGCTTTCTTT
>-|many|TRBJ1-1|TRBV19
CASSSSKGVNTEAFF
TGTGCCAGTAGTTCCAGCAAGGGCGTGAACACTGAAGCTTTCTTT
>-|few|TRBJ2-7|TRBV29-1
CSVRGGREPYEQYF
TGCAGCGTGAGGGGCGGCAGGGAACCTTACGAGCAGTACTTC
>-|many|TRBJ2-1|TRBV2
CASSDAGRAGNYNEQFF
TGTGCCAGCAGTGACGCAGGTCGGGCGGGAAACTACAATGAGCAGTTCTTC
>TRBD2|-|TRBJ2-1|TRBV7-9
CASSLLSGSRNEQFF
TGTGCCAGCAGCTTACTTAGCGGGAGTAGAAATGAGCAGTTCTTC
>-|many|TRBJ2-1|TRBV6-1
CASTGGAQNGNEQFF
TGTGCCAGCACAGGCGGAGCACAGAATGGGAATGAGCAGTTCTTC
>TRBD2|many|TRBJ2-1|TRBV11-1
CASSRGTSGGNEQFF
TGTGCCAGCAGCCGAGGGACTAGCGGGGGCAATGAGCAGTTCTTC
>-|many|TRBJ2-3|TRBV28
CASRPNLDTQYF
TGTGCCAGCAGGCCGAACCTAGATACGCAGTATTTT
>-|-|TRBJ2-7|TRBV12-5
CASVRLAPYEQYF
TGTGCTAGTGTTCGTCTGGCCCCCTACGAGCAGTACTTC
>-|many|TRBJ1-4|TRBV27
CASSRISGPRSATNEKLFF
TGTGCCAGCAGTAGAATATCAGGGCCCCGTTCCGCAACTAATGAAAAACTGTTTTTT
>-|few|TRBJ2-4|TRBV18
CASSPSGDSRDIQYF
TGTGCCAGCTCACCAAGCGGAGATTCTAGGGACATTCAGTACTTC
>-|many|TRBJ2-1|TRBV20-1
CSARDTSWESRENEQFF
TGCAGTGCTAGAGATACCTCCTGGGAGTCTCGGGAAAATGAGCAGTTCTTC
>-|few|TRBJ2-3|TRBV2
CASSSQGGLDTQYF
TGTGCCAGCAGTTCACAGGGCGGGTTGGATACGCAGTATTTT
>-|-|TRBJ2-7|TRBV30
CAWSPGVSSYEQYF
TGTGCCTGGAGCCCCGGAGTAAGCTCCTACGAGCAGTACTTC
>-|many|TRBJ2-1|TRBV11-2
CASSLVGASHNEQFF
TGTGCCAGCAGCTTAGTTGGGGCTTCCCACAATGAGCAGTTCTTC
>-|once|TRBJ1-1|TRBV30
CAWSVGHVEAFF
TGTGCCTGGAGTGTAGGACACGTTGAAGCTTTCTTT
>TRBD1|many|TRBJ1-2|TRBV5-6
CASSTGDGYTF
TGTGCCAGCAGCACAGGGGATGGCTACACCTTC
>TRBD2|-|TRBJ2-1|TRBV20-1
CSARTLAGAFYNEQFF
TGCAGTGCTAGAACGCTAGCGGGTGCATTCTACAATGAGCAGTTCTTC
>-|many|TRBJ1-4|TRBV7-2
CASGVGGPRGGKLFF
TGTGCCAGCGGGGTTGGAGGGCCACGGGGAGGAAAACTGTTTTTT
>-|many|TRBJ2-1|TRBV7-2
CASSLEGTLLINEQFF
TGTGCCAGCAGCTTAGAGGGGACTCTGTTAATCAATGAGCAGTTCTTC
>TRBD2|many|TRBJ2-7|TRBV20-1
CSARDFLAGSSYEQYF
TGCAGTGCTAGAGATTTTCTAGCGGGAAGCTCCTACGAGCAGTACTTC
>TRBD2|once|TRBJ2-3|TRBV30
CAWSFVAGGTDTQYF
TGTGCCTGGAGTTTTGTAGCGGGGGGCACAGATACGCAGTATTTT
>-|many|TRBJ1-2|TRBV5-1
CASSLGDGGYTF
TGCGCCAGCAGCTTAGGGGATGGGGGCTACACCTTC
>-|many|TRBJ1-2|TRBV6-1
CASSYVGEHGYTF
TGTGCCAGCAGTTACGTAGGGGAGCACGGCTACACCTTC
>-|-|TRBJ1-5|TRBV20-1
CSARDLGASNQPQHF
TGCAGTGCTAGAGATCTGGGGGCTAGCAATCAGCCCCAGCATTTT
>-|-|TRBJ2-7|TRBV7-3
CASSLNPGGTYEQYF
TGTGCCAGCAGCTTAAACCCCGGCGGAACCTACGAGCAGTACTTC
>-|-|TRBJ2-1|TRBV5-4
CASSLDGRFSYNEQFF
TGTGCCAGCAGCTTGGACGGGCGTTTCTCCTACAATGAGCAGTTCTTC
>TRBD2|few|TRBJ2-2|TRBV7-3
CASSSTRTSGNTGELFF
TGTGCCAGCAGCTCAACGAGGACTAGCGGGAACACCGGGGAGCTGTTTTTT
>-|many|TRBJ2-3|TRBV6-1
CASSEVRPSTDTQYF
TGTGCCAGCAGTGAAGTTAGGCCTAGCACAGATACGCAGTATTTT
>-|-|TRBJ2-5|TRBV20-1
CSASRSGTQYF
TGCAGTGCTTCCCGGAGCGGGACACAGTACTTC
>TRBD1|-|TRBJ2-7|TRBV11-2
CASSWTAGQGDEQYF
TGTGCCAGCAGCTGGACGGCGGGACAGGGAGACGAGCAGTACTTC
>-|-|TRBJ1-5|TRBV7-2
CASSLAPTGNQPQHF
TGTGCCAGCAGCTTAGCGCCAACGGGGAATCAGCCCCAGCATTTT
>TRBD1|many|TRBJ2-3|TRBV28
CASSLYAGQGVDTQYF
TGTGCCAGCAGTTTATATGCGGGACAGGGAGTAGATACGCAGTATTTT